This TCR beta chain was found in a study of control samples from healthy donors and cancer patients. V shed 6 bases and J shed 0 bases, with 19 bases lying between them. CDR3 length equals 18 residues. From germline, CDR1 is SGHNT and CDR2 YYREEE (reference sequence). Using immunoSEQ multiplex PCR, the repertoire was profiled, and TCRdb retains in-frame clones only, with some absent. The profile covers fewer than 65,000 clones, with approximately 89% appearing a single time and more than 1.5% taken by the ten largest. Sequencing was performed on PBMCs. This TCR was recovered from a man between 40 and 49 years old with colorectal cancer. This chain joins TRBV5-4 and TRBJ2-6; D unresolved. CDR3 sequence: CASIKVLGTNSGANVLTF. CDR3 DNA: TGTGCCAGCATCAAGGTGCTGGGAACCAACTCTGGGGCCAACGTCCTGACTTTC.